Here is one TCR beta chain with its context. Its antigen is undetermined. The data derive from a study of long-term antiretroviral therapy in people with HIV. The V gene lost 9 bases and the J gene lost 3 bases, with 11 bases spanning the gap. This CDR3 has 13 amino acids. Per germline, CDR1 MNHNS and CDR2 SASEGT. Run at survey level, the immunoSEQ assay was version v3.0. The table came from immunoSEQ multiplex PCR; TCRdb's copy has only in-frame clones and leaves some out. The sample comprises over 15,000 clones, 60% to 80% of which are singletons, and about 16% rests with the top ten. Whole-study findings and limits: Control repertoires displayed wider CDR3 length ranges than the HIV repertoires.

The sequence was collected from a man aged 25 to 40 with HIV. This specimen consisted of unsorted PBMCs, obtained less than 2.2 years before starting antiretroviral therapy. V usage is TRBV6-1 and J usage is TRBJ2-2; no reliable D call. CDR3 in DNA: TGTGCCAGTAGGGAAAGTTACACCGGGGAGCTGTTTTTT. This gives the protein CASRESYTGELFF.